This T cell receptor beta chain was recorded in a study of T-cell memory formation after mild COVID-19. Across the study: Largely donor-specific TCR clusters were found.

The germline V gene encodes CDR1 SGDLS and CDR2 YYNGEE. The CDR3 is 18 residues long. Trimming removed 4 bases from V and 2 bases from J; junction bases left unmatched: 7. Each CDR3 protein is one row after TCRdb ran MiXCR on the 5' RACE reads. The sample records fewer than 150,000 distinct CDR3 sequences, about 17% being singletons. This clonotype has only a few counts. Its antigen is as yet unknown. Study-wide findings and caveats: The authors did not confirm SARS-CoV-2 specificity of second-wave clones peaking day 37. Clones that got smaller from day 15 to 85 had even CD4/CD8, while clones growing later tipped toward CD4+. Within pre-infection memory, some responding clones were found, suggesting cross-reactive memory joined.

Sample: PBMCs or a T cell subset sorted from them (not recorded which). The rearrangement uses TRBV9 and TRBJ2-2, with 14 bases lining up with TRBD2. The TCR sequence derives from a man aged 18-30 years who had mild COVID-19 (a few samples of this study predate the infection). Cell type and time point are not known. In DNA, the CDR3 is TGTGCCAGCAGCCCGGGGACTAGCGGGGGAATTAACACCGGGGAGCTGTTTTTT. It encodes CASSPGTSGGINTGELFF. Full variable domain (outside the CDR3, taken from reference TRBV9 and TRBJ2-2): DSGVTQTPKHLITATGQRVTLRCSPRSGDLSVYWYQQSLDQGLQFLIQYYNGEERAKGNILERFSAQQFPDLHSELNLSSLELGDSALYFCASSPGTSGGINTGELFFGEGSRLTVL.